The next 7 T cell receptor beta chains were all read from a single sample in a study of cytomegalovirus exposure and HLA in healthy donors. The PCR contained 60 Vbeta and 13 Jbeta primers. Method: immunoSEQ multiplex PCR; TCRdb's copy keeps in-frame clones and lacks some. Seen here are 110,000 to 150,000 clones, about 75% observed once, and the top ten hold about 4.5%. Sequenced input: PBMCs. These receptor sequences come from a man in his sixties in good health and CMV-seronegative.

The genes are TRBV27 and TRBJ1-1; a weak D match, TRBD1 (5 bases). V was pared by 11 bases and J by 0 bases, with 13 bases between. Germline assignment: CDR1 MNHEY and CDR2 SMNVEV (reference sequence). The CDR3 totals 13 residues. CDR3 sequence: CAARRDLNTEAFF. In DNA, the CDR3 is TGTGCCGCCCGCCGGGACTTGAACACTGAAGCTTTCTTT.

This rearrangement joins TRBV28 to TRBJ2-1, with TRBD1 as a possible D gene (5 bases). Germline values: CDR1 MDHEN, CDR2 SYDVKM. Between the trimmed V and J ends, which lost 11 bases and 5 bases, there was a span of 13 bases. The CDR3 length is 12 residues. The CDR3 here is CAGADADNEQFF. Here the CDR3 DNA reads TGTGCCGGGGCGGACGCGGACAATGAGCAGTTCTTC.

The chain couples TRBV29-1 to TRBJ1-1, with D possibly TRBD1 on 5 matching bases. The CDR3 has 12 amino acids. In germline, CDR1 is SQVTM, CDR2 ANQGSEA. The V end lost 4 bases, the J end lost 4 bases, and 10 bases lay between the germline ends. The CDR3 DNA is TGCAGCGTTGGTGGCAGGGCCACTGAAGCTTTCTTT. Translated, it gives CSVGGRATEAFF.

CDR3 residues: CASSLAGGNQPQHF. The CDR3 nucleotides read TGTGCCAGCAGCTTAGCAGGGGGCAATCAGCCCCAGCATTTT. The V and J genes are TRBV7-9 and TRBJ1-5; D perhaps matches TRBD1 (5 bases). Germline CDR1 is SEHNR and CDR2 is FQNEAQ (reference sequence). The CDR3 is 14 residues long. V gave up 0 bases and J gave up 2 bases, with 5 bases separating them.

The V gene is TRBV19, the J gene TRBJ1-2, with D unclear. Germline assignment: CDR1 LNHDA and CDR2 SQIVND (reference sequence). The CDR3 is made up of 13 amino acids. The V and J ends lost 3 bases and 3 bases respectively, with 8 bases between them. The CDR3 nucleotides read TGTGCCAGTAGTATTGGACTTGACTATGGCTACACCTTC. This gives the protein CASSIGLDYGYTF. The full variable domain, its missing parts supplied by reference TRBV19 and TRBJ1-2, is DGGITQSPKYLFRKEGQNVTLSCEQNLNHDAMYWYRQDPGQGLRLIYYSQIVNDFQKGDIAEGYSVSREKKESFPLTVTSAQKNPTAFYLCASSIGLDYGYTFGSGTRLTVV.

This clone has only a few counts. At one boundary the junction diverges from the germline segment, which might be a read error. Other nucleotide sequences in the sample specify the same CDR3. The gene calls are TRBV28 and TRBJ1-5; D remains ambiguous. CDR1 and CDR2 (germline): MDHEN, SYDVKM. CDR3 length equals 11 residues. CDR3 amino acids: CASMRWQPQHF. The CDR3, as DNA: TGCGCCAGCATGAGGTGGCAGCCCCAGCATTTT.

The V call is TRBV28, the J call TRBJ2-5; a possible D gene is TRBD1 (5 bases). Trimming took off 2 bases at V and 5 bases at J, with 18 bases between the two ends. The germline V gene encodes CDR1 MDHEN and CDR2 SYDVKM. This CDR3 is built from 16 residues. CDR3 protein: CASSLPPGLSEETQYF. In DNA, the CDR3 is TGTGCCAGCAGTTTACCCCCAGGGTTGTCGGAGGAGACCCAGTACTTC. Variable domain in full (rest from reference TRBV28 and TRBJ2-5): DVKVTQSSRYLVKRTGEKVFLECVQDMDHENMFWYRQDPGLGLRLIYFSYDVKMKEKGDIPEGYSVSREKKERFSLILESASTNQTSMYLCASSLPPGLSEETQYFGPGTRLLVL.